This T cell receptor beta chain was retrieved from a study of early T cells in non-severe SARS-CoV-2 infection. At the level of the study: From unsorted whole blood, bulk RNA was sequenced, and the chains remained unpaired.

From the 5' RACE reads, TCRdb called clonotypes with MiXCR, one entry per CDR3 protein. The profile covers about 39,000 distinct CDR3 sequences, with approximately 6% appearing a single time and under 4.5% taken by the ten largest. CDR1 is SGHVS and CDR2 is FQNEAQ in the germline V gene. The ends were cut back, 4 bases at V and 0 bases at J, with 6 bases in the middle. The CDR3 runs 13 residues. This clonotype was seen only a few times. Sequenced here: whole blood, sampled at baseline. The chain recombines TRBV7-8 with TRBJ1-1; no clear D. The TCR comes from an adult who was a healthcare worker with PCR-confirmed SARS-CoV-2 infection or an uninfected control (not recorded which). CDR3 bases: TGTGCCAGCAGCTGGAAAGTGAACACTGAAGCTTTCTTT. Translation: CASSWKVNTEAFF.